This TCR beta chain was recorded in a study of cytomegalovirus exposure and HLA in healthy donors. Although they were nominally healthy when sampled, donors likely had unrecorded immune exposures. Germline trimming cut 2 bases from V and 5 bases from J; bases unmatched to any gene: 7. Germline V CDR1 and CDR2: MNHEY, SVGAGI. The CDR3 extends over 16 amino acids. As regards this clone: Its antigen is unidentified.

Study-wide results and caveats: Judged likely to be a sequencing artifact was a cluster of highly shared sequence variants.

Vbeta (60) and Jbeta (13) primers were used in the PCR. The repertoire was sequenced with immunoSEQ multiplex PCR; TCRdb's copy has only in-frame clones and lacks some. The table records about 120,000 clones, more than 60% of them present only once. The genes are TRBV6-5 and TRBJ2-5; 11 bases map to TRBD2. The sequenced material came from PBMCs. This TCR was recovered from a man aged 35-49 years in good health and CMV-seropositive. The CDR3 DNA is TGTGCCAGCAGTTACAATAGCGGGGGGGCCGGCGAGACCCAGTACTTC. Its protein product is CASSYNSGGAGETQYF.